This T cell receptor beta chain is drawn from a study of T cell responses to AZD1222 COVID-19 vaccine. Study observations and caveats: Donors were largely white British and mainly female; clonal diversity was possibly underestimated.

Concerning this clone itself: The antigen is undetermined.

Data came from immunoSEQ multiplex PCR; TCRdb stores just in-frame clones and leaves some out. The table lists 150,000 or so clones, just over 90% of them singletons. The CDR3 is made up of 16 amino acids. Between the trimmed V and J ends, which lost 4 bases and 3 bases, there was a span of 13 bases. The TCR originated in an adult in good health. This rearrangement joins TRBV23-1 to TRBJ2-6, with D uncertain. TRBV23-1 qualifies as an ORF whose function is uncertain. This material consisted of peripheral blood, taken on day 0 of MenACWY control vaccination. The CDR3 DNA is TGCGCCAGCAGTCTTGGCTTGCTCTGTGGGGCCAACGTCCTGACTTTC. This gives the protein CASSLGLLCGANVLTF.